Following are 28 T cell receptor beta chains from one sample sequenced in a study of response to subunit inactivated influenza vaccine. TCRdb recomputed calls from the RT-PCR reads with MiXCR, one row per CDR3 protein. Of 550,000 to 800,000 distinct CDR3 sequences listed, 14% are singletons. The sequences come from PBMCs from blood, collected approximately 15 days before vaccination. The receptors were sampled from a middle-aged man who received an inactivated influenza vaccine.

This chain joins TRBV12-3 or TRBV12-4 and TRBJ2-7; either TRBD1 or TRBD2 may fit D (6 bases each). The CDR3 sequence is 15 residues long. Trimming removed 0 bases from V and 6 bases from J, with 15 bases in between. The CDR3 here is CASSLAWGAGGEQYF. The CDR3 DNA reads TGTGCCAGCAGTTTAGCATGGGGGGCCGGGGGCGAGCAGTACTTC.

The chain is built from TRBV19 and TRBJ2-3; D remains unclear. V lost 5 bases and J 6 bases, leaving 9 bases between the germline ends. The CDR3 length is 12 residues. Germline V gives CDR1 LNHDA, CDR2 SQIVND (reference sequence). CDR3 amino acids: CASSGPLDTQYF. CDR3 in DNA: TGTGCCAGTAGTGGCCCATTGGATACGCAGTATTTT.

V is TRBV6-1 and J is TRBJ2-7; TRBD2 is a possible D gene (6 bases). Germline loops: CDR1 MNHNS, CDR2 SASEGT. Trimming cost V 6 bases and J 4 bases, with 13 bases left between them. The CDR3 totals 13 residues. The CDR3 coding sequence is TGTGCCAGCAGATCCGGGACTCGGTACGAGCAGTACTTC. Residues: CASRSGTRYEQYF.

This sequence joins TRBV6-5 and TRBJ1-2; D gene uncertain. The V end was cut by 4 bases, the J end by 4 bases, with 10 bases between. There are 13 residues in the CDR3. The germline CDR1 and CDR2 sequences are MNHEY and SVGAGI. The CDR3 region has the DNA TGTGCCAGCAGTTCCCGGTCCAGCTATGGCTACACCTTC. The encoded protein is CASSSRSSYGYTF.

In this sample, this clonotype turned up a few times. J is TRBJ1-1 and V is TRBV5-5; perhaps TRBD1 as D (6 bases). Germline CDR1 reads SGHKS; CDR2 reads YYEKEE (reference sequence). V was trimmed by 3 bases and J by 1 base, leaving 13 bases between them. This CDR3 spans 15 amino acids. CDR3 sequence reads: CASSYEWTANTEAFF. Written as DNA, the CDR3 is TGTGCCAGCAGCTACGAGTGGACAGCGAACACTGAAGCTTTCTTT.

The chain has TRBV20-1 and TRBJ2-3, with D maybe TRBD2 (6 bases). Per germline, CDR1 DFQATT and CDR2 SNEGSKA (reference sequence). Deletions cut 1 base from V and 3 bases from J, with 17 bases between. The CDR3 runs to 16 residues. Here the CDR3 reads CSARVRGRLWTDTQYF. DNA for the CDR3: TGCAGTGCTAGAGTTCGAGGGAGGCTTTGGACAGATACGCAGTATTTT.

The chain employs TRBV20-1 and TRBJ1-1; 8 nucleotides match TRBD1. Germline CDR1 DFQATT, CDR2 SNEGSKA (reference sequence). There are 16 residues in the CDR3. The junction had 10 bases not matched to a gene; V was cut back by 4 bases and J by 0 bases. In DNA, the CDR3 is TGCAGTGCTACGAGGGACCCGGGACAGGTGAACACTGAAGCTTTCTTT. Its protein product is CSATRDPGQVNTEAFF.

The rearrangement uses TRBV7-2 and TRBJ2-7, with D hard to call. CDR1 is SGHTA, CDR2 FQGNSA, per germline. This CDR3 contains 14 residues. Between the trimmed V and J ends, which lost 3 bases and 2 bases, there was a span of 11 bases. The CDR3 DNA reads as TGTGCCAGCAGCTTCGTGCAGTCCACCTACGAGCAGTACTTC. Translation gives CASSFVQSTYEQYF.

V gene TRBV12-3 or TRBV12-4 combines with J gene TRBJ1-1, with D possibly being TRBD1 (5 bases). The V end was cut by 2 bases, the J end by 7 bases, with 14 bases between. This CDR3 spans 14 amino acids. The chain's CDR3 is CASSLSGSRGEAFF. The CDR3 coding sequence is TGTGCCAGCAGTTTAAGCGGTTCTAGGGGTGAAGCTTTCTTT.

V gene TRBV7-3 combines with J gene TRBJ2-1; TRBD2 aligns across 9 bases. This CDR3 spans 14 amino acids. From germline, CDR1 is SGHTA and CDR2 FQGTGA. Trimming cost V 5 bases and J 8 bases; bases outside gene matches: 7. The CDR3 loop is CASSGGTSWDEQFF. CDR3 coding DNA: TGTGCCAGCAGCGGAGGGACTAGCTGGGATGAGCAGTTCTTC.

This sequence joins TRBV5-1 and TRBJ1-4; D is unclear. From germline, CDR1 is SGHRS and CDR2 YFSETQ. The CDR3 consists of 15 residues. Trimming removed 7 bases from V and 8 bases from J, with 21 bases in between. The CDR3 DNA reads TGCGCCAGCCGAGGAGGTGGAACCTTGGGGGAAAAACTGTTTTTT. This translates into CASRGGGTLGEKLFF.

This clonotype has a handful of counts. The rearrangement links TRBV5-5 to TRBJ1-4; TRBD1 agrees at 9 bases. CDR3 length: 15 amino acids. Germline V gene data show CDR1 as SGHKS and CDR2 as YYEKEE (reference sequence). V was pared by 1 base and J by 4 bases, with 2 bases of the junction left unmatched. The CDR3 region is CASSLLGQGNEKLFF. The CDR3 DNA sequence: TGTGCCAGCAGCTTGTTGGGACAGGGTAATGAAAAACTGTTTTTT.

This chain links TRBV20-1 with TRBJ2-4; weak D call: TRBD2 (7 bases). Between the trimmed V and J ends, which lost 5 bases and 6 bases, there was a span of 23 bases. This CDR3 has 16 residues. Germline V gene sequence: CDR1 DFQATT, CDR2 SNEGSKA (reference sequence). The chain's CDR3 is CSAGGRGSIRGNIQYF. The CDR3 DNA reads TGCAGTGCTGGGGGGAGGGGGTCAATCCGGGGAAACATTCAGTACTTC.

The CDR3 protein is CAGSLGLEIDEQFF. The CDR3 nucleotides are TGTGCCGGATCACTCGGACTAGAGATCGATGAGCAGTTCTTC. This chain links TRBV6-1 with TRBJ2-1; TRBD2 agrees at 7 bases. The V and J ends lost 11 bases and 8 bases, in that order; junction bases with no gene match: 15. There are 14 residues in the CDR3. Germline V gene lookup returns CDR1 MNHNS and CDR2 SASEGT.

At least ten counts were recorded for this clonotype. The chain recombines TRBV7-9 with TRBJ2-7; D is perhaps TRBD1 (6 bases). The V end was cut by 5 bases, the J end by 2 bases, with 10 bases between. Looked up from germline, CDR1 is SEHNR and CDR2 is FQNEAQ (reference sequence). The CDR3 loop spans 13 amino acids. CDR3: CASSPRGPYEQYF. The CDR3 DNA reads as TGTGCCAGCAGCCCCAGGGGACCCTACGAGCAGTACTTC.

This clonotype was seen ten or more times. This chain joins TRBV7-9 and TRBJ2-1; D possibly matches TRBD1 or TRBD2 (5 bases each). Germline lookup yields CDR1 SEHNR and CDR2 FQNEAQ (reference sequence). Deletions cut 10 bases from V and 0 bases from J, with 13 bases between. The CDR3 length is 14 residues. The CDR3: CATRAGSSYNEQFF. As DNA, the CDR3 is TGTGCCACCAGGGCGGGTAGCTCCTACAATGAGCAGTTCTTC.

This clonotype has only one observation. V gene TRBV7-8 combines with J gene TRBJ2-5; possibly TRBD1 for D (7 bases). Trimming took 4 bases from V and 2 from J, leaving 20 bases between them. Germline V gives CDR1 SGHVS, CDR2 FQNEAQ. The CDR3 consists of 17 residues. CDR3 sequence: CASSSGGTLLGQETQYF. The CDR3 coding sequence is TGTGCCAGCAGCTCAGGGGGGACACTCCTTGGGCAAGAGACCCAGTACTTC.

This rearrangement joins TRBV6-5 to TRBJ1-1, with 11 bases aligning to TRBD1. Unmatched junction bases numbered 2, after V lost 3 bases and J lost 5 bases. CDR1 and CDR2 (germline): MNHEY, SVGAGI. The CDR3 sequence is 14 residues long. The CDR3 nucleotides read TGTGCCAGCAGTTATCGGGACAGGGGGACTGAAGCTTTCTTT. This encodes CASSYRDRGTEAFF.

This clonotype occurred a few times. The J gene is TRBJ1-1, the V gene TRBV27; D possibly corresponds to TRBD1 (5 bases). The CDR3 is 14 amino acids. With 6 bases removed from V and 3 bases from J, the gap between germline ends came to 14 bases. The germline CDR1 and CDR2 sequences are MNHEY and SMNVEV (reference sequence). The CDR3 DNA sequence: TGTGCCAGCAGCTTAAACGGGGGGGACACTGAAGCTTTCTTT. It codes for CASSLNGGDTEAFF.

The rearrangement joins TRBV6-1 to TRBJ1-2, with a possible D match to TRBD1 (6 bases). The length of the CDR3 is 15 residues. The V gene's germline CDR1 is MNHNS and CDR2 SASEGT. The germline V and J ends were trimmed by 6 bases and 3 bases, with 17 bases remaining between them. CDR3 nucleotide sequence: TGTGCCAGCAGCAGGAACAGGGCGACCTACTATGGCTACACCTTC. Protein sequence: CASSRNRATYYGYTF.

This clonotype has more than one count but fewer than ten. The J gene is TRBJ2-1, the V gene TRBV27, with TRBD2 matching 12 bases. Per the germline V gene, CDR1 is MNHEY and CDR2 is SMNVEV (reference sequence). The CDR3 totals 20 residues. V dropped 5 bases and J dropped 0; count of bases not matched to a gene: 14. CDR3 in amino acids: CASSTKTTSGSRSSYNEQFF. For the CDR3, the DNA is TGTGCCAGCAGTACGAAAACGACTAGCGGGAGCCGGAGCTCCTACAATGAGCAGTTCTTC.

The V gene is TRBV5-1, the J gene TRBJ1-4; a weak D match, TRBD1 (5 bases). Germline CDR1 is SGHRS and CDR2 is YFSETQ. Trimming left V 0 bases short and J 7 bases short, with 10 bases between. CDR3 length: 14 residues. CDR3 DNA sequence: TGCGCCAGCAGCTTGGCAGGGAAGGGTGAAAAACTGTTTTTT. Translating gives CASSLAGKGEKLFF. Together with reference TRBV5-1 and TRBJ1-4, the CDR3 gives the full variable domain: KAGVTQTPRYLIKTRGQQVTLSCSPISGHRSVSWYQQTPGQGLQFLFEYFSETQRNKGNFPGRFSGRQFSNSRSEMNVSTLELGDSALYLCASSLAGKGEKLFFGSGTQLSVL.

The chain recombines TRBV12-3 or TRBV12-4 with TRBJ2-3; TRBD2 might be the D (6 bases). V was pared by 7 bases and J by 2 bases, with 10 bases between. The CDR3 is made up of 13 amino acids. Here the CDR3 reads CASMASDTDTQYF. The CDR3 DNA reads as TGTGCCAGCATGGCTAGCGACACAGATACGCAGTATTTT.

The chain employs TRBV6-2 or TRBV6-3 and TRBJ2-7; 10 positions agree with TRBD2. Germline assignment: CDR1 MNHEY and CDR2 SVGEGT. This CDR3 has 16 amino acids. Trimming at V came to 1 base and at J to 5 bases, leaving 8 bases not matched to a gene. CDR3 protein: CASSYLVLAGVNEQYF. For the CDR3, the DNA is TGTGCCAGCAGTTACTTAGTGCTAGCGGGAGTGAACGAGCAGTACTTC.

This clonotype was seen a handful of times. The J gene is TRBJ1-2, the V gene TRBV20-1; no reliable D call. Germline V gene data show CDR1 as DFQATT and CDR2 as SNEGSKA (reference sequence). This CDR3 has 12 amino acids. The germline V and J ends were trimmed by 3 bases and 4 bases, with 9 bases remaining between them. The chain's CDR3 is CSASSGLYGYTF. The CDR3 nucleotides read TGCAGTGCTAGTTCAGGTCTCTATGGCTACACCTTC.

This clonotype showed up just a few times. The CDR3 here is CASSLGLTEGGYTF. Written as DNA, the CDR3 is TGTGCCAGCAGCTTAGGGCTGACTGAAGGGGGCTACACCTTC. J is TRBJ1-2 and V is TRBV7-2; unclear D gene. There are 14 residues in the CDR3. Germline CDR1 and CDR2: SGHTA and FQGNSA. The ends were cut back, 1 base at V and 8 bases at J, with 14 bases in the middle.

This sequence joins TRBV5-1 and TRBJ1-1; the D gene is possibly TRBD1 (5 bases). In germline, CDR1 is SGHRS, CDR2 YFSETQ. Between the trimmed V and J ends, which lost 7 bases and 5 bases, there was a span of 21 bases. This CDR3 spans 15 amino acids. The DNA of the CDR3 is TGCGCCAGCTCCCAGGGTAGGAGACAGATAACTGAAGCTTTCTTT. Translating gives CASSQGRRQITEAFF.

The chain recombines TRBV5-1 with TRBJ2-5, with D perhaps matching TRBD1 (5 bases). V lost 4 bases and J 5 bases, leaving 18 bases between the germline ends. The CDR3 runs to 15 residues. The germline gives CDR1 SGHRS, CDR2 YFSETQ. The CDR3 reads CASSVDSNSGETQYF. The CDR3, as DNA: TGCGCCAGCAGCGTCGACAGCAACTCCGGGGAGACCCAGTACTTC.